Sequencing of this TCR beta chain was carried out in a study of response to subunit inactivated influenza vaccine (dated by TCRdb to the late 2010s). Background for the entire study: To follow how T cells responded to a trivalent subunit inactivated influenza vaccine, the researchers relied on deep quantitative profiling of the T cell receptor repertoire.

V is pruned by 6 bases and J by 6 bases, leaving 10 bases of the junction without a gene match. Reading from cysteine to phenylalanine, the CDR3 counts 16 amino acids. The only DNA kept is the CDR3, 48 bases in frame from the first base. Based on the germline V gene, the CDR1 and CDR2 sequences are KGHSH and LQKENI. Results and caveats for the whole study, not just this receptor: The authors proposed that each seasonal influenza vaccination may bring in only a limited number of new T cells.

About this clonotype itself: No antigen is known for it. No qualities accompany the bases; no much larger clone lies one base away.

Libraries were made using RT-PCR. The sequencer listed for this sample is Illumina HiSeq 2500. The public reads were reanalyzed by TCRdb: fastp trimming at Q25, MiXCR alignment, in-frame beta chains only. Each record represents a unique CDR3 protein, reported with the most common genes and DNA among its rows. The sample table lists hundreds of thousands of distinct CDR3 sequences, around 25% of them with a count of one. The leading ten clones occupy approximately 2% of the sample. The chain is assembled from TRBV18 and TRBJ2-7, and TRBD2 aligns with 14 junction nucleotides. This TCR was sampled from a man in his fifties or sixties who received an inactivated influenza vaccine. Donor details come from another sample of the same person, matched by shared clones. The sample here was CD4+ T cells sorted from PBMCs, taken 5 days after vaccination. The DNA sequence reads TGTGCCAGCTCGCGTGCGGGACTAGCGGGAGTAAGCGAGCAGTACTTC. This encodes CASSRAGLAGVSEQYF.